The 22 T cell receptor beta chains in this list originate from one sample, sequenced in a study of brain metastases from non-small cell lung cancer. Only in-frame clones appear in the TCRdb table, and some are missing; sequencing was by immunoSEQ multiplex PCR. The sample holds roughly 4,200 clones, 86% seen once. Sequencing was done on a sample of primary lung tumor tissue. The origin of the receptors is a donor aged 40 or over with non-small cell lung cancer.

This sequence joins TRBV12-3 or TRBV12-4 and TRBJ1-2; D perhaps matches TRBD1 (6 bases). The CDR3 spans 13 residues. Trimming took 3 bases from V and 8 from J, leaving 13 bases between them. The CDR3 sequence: CASSFARGNGYTF. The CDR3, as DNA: TGTGCCAGCAGTTTTGCCAGGGGTAACGGCTACACCTTC.

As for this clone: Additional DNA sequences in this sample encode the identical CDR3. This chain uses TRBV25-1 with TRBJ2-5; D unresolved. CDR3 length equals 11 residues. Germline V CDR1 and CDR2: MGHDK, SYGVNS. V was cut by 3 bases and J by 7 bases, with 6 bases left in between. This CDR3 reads CASSDSVTQYF. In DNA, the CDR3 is TGTGCCAGCAGTGATAGTGTGACCCAGTACTTC.

DNA for the CDR3: TGTGCCAGCAGCTTAGTAGGGTTCGATGAAAAACTGTTTTTT. Protein: CASSLVGFDEKLFF. The V call is TRBV7-9, the J call TRBJ1-4; no reliable D call. The CDR3 sequence is 14 residues long. Trimming pared 1 base from V and 6 bases from J, leaving 9 bases between. CDR1 SEHNR and CDR2 FQNEAQ come from the germline V gene (reference sequence).

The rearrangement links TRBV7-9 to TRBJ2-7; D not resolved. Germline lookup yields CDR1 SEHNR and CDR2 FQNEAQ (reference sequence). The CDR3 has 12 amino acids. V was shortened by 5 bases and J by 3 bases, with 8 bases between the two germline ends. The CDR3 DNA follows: TGTGCCAGCAGCACCCCTGACTACGAGCAGTACTTC. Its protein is CASSTPDYEQYF.

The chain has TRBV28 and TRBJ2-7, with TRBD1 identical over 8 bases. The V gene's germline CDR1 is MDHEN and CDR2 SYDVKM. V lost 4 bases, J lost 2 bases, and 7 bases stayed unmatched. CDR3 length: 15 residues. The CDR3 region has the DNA TGTGCCAGCAGTTATCCGGGACAGGACCCCTACGAGCAGTACTTC. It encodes CASSYPGQDPYEQYF.

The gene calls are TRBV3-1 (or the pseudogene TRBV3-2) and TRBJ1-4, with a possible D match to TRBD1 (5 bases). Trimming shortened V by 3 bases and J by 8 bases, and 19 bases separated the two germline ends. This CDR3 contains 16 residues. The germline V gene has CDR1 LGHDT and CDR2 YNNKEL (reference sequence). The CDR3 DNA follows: TGTGCCAGCAGCCAGGCCCTGACCGGGGGTTCCGAAAAACTGTTTTTT. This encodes CASSQALTGGSEKLFF.

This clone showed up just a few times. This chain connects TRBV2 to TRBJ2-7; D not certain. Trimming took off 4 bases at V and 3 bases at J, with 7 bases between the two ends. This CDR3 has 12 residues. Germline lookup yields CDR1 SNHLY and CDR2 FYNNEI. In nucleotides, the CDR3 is TGTGCCAGCAGTGCTTCAGGCTACGAGCAGTACTTC. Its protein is CASSASGYEQYF.

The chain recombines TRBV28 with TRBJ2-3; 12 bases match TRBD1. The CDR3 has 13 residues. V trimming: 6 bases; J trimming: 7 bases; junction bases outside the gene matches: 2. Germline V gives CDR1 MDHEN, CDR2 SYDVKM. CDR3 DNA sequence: TGTGCCAGCAGCCGGGACAGGGGGCATACGCAGTATTTT. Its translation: CASSRDRGHTQYF.

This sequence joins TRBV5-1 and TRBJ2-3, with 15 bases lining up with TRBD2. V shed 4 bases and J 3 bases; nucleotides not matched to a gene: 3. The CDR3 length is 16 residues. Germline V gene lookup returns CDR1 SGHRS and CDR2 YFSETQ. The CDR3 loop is CASSKGLAGGTDTQYF. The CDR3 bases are TGCGCCAGCAGCAAGGGACTAGCGGGAGGTACAGATACGCAGTATTTT.

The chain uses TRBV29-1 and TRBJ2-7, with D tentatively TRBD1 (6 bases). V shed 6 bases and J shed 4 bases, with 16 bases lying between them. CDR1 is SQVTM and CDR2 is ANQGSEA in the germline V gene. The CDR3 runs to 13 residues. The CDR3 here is CSVDLAQGYEQYF. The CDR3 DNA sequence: TGCAGCGTCGACTTAGCACAGGGATACGAGCAGTACTTC.

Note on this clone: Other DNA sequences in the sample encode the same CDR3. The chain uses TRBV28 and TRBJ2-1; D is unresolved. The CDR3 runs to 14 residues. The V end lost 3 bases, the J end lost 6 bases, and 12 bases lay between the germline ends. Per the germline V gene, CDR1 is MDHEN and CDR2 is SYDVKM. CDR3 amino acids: CASSLTRVGNEQFF. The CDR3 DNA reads TGTGCCAGCAGTTTGACCCGGGTAGGCAATGAGCAGTTCTTC. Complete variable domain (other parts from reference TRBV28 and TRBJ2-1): DVKVTQSSRYLVKRTGEKVFLECVQDMDHENMFWYRQDPGLGLRLIYFSYDVKMKEKGDIPEGYSVSREKKERFSLILESASTNQTSMYLCASSLTRVGNEQFFGPGTRLTVL.

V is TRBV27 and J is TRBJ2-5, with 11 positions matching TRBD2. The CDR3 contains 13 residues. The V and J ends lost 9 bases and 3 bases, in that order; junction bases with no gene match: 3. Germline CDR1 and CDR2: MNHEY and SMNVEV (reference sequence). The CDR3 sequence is CASRLAGKETQYF. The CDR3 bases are TGTGCCAGTCGACTAGCGGGAAAAGAGACCCAGTACTTC.

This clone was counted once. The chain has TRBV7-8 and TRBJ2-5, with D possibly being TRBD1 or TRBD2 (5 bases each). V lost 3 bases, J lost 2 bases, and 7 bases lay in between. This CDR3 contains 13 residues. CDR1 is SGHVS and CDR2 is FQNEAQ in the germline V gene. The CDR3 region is CASSFGAQETQYF. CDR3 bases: TGTGCCAGCAGCTTCGGGGCACAAGAGACCCAGTACTTC. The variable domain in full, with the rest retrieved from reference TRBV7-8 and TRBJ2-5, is GAGVSQSPRYKVAKRGQDVALRCDPISGHVSLFWYQQALGQGPEFLTYFQNEAQLDKSGLPSDRFFAERPEGSVSTLKIQRTQQEDSAVYLCASSFGAQETQYFGPGTRLLVL.

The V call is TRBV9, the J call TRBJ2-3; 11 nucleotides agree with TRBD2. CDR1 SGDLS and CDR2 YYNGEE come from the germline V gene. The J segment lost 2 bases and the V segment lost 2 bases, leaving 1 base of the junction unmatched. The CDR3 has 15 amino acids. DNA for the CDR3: TGTGCCAGCAGCGTTAGCGGGAGGGCCACAGATACGCAGTATTTT. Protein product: CASSVSGRATDTQYF.

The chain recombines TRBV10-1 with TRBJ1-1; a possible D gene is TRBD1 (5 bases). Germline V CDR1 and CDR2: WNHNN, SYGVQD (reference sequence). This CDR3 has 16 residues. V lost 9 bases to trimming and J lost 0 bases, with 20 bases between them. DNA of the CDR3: TGCGCCAGAAGCAGGGCCGGTCAACCCATGAACACTGAAGCTTTCTTT. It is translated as CARSRAGQPMNTEAFF.

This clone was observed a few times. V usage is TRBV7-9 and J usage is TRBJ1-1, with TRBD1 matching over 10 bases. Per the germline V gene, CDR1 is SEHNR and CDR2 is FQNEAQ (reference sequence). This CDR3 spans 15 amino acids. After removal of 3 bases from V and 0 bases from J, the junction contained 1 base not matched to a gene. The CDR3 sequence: CASSLGQGMNTEAFF. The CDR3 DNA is TGTGCCAGCAGCTTGGGACAGGGGATGAACACTGAAGCTTTCTTT.

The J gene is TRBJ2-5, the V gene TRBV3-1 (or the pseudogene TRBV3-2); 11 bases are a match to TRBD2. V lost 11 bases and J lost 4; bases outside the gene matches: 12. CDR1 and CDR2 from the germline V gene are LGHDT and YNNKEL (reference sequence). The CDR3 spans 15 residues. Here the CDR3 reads CAPPRASGRRETQYF. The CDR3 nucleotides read TGTGCCCCCCCCCGGGCTAGCGGGAGGAGAGAGACCCAGTACTTC.

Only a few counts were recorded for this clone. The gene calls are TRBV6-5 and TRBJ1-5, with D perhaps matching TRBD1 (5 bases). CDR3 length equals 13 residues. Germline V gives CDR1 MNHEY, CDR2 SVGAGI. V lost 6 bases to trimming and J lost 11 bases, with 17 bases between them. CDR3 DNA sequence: TGTGCCAGCAGCCCCGAGTGGGGGGGGACCCAGCATTTT. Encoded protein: CASSPEWGGTQHF.

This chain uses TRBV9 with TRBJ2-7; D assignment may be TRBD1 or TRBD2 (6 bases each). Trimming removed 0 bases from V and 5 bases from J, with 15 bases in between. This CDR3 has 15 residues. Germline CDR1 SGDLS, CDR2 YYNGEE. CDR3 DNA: TGTGCCAGCAGCGTAGGGACCGGGGGCATCCACGAGCAGTACTTC. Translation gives CASSVGTGGIHEQYF. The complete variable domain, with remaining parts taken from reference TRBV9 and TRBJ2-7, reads DSGVTQTPKHLITATGQRVTLRCSPRSGDLSVYWYQQSLDQGLQFLIQYYNGEERAKGNILERFSAQQFPDLHSELNLSSLELGDSALYFCASSVGTGGIHEQYFGPGTRLTVT.

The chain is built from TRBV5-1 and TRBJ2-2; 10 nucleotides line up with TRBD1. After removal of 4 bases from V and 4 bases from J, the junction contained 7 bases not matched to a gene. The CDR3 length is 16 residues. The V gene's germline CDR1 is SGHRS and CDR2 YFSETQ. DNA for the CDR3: TGCGCCAGCAGCCACCGGACAGGGGGAACCACCGGGGAGCTGTTTTTT. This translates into CASSHRTGGTTGELFF.

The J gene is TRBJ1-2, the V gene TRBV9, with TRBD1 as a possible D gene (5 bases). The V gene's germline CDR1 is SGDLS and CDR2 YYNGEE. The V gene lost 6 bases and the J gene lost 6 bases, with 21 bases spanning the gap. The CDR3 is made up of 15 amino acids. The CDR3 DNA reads TGTGCCAGCAACCCCGTGGGGGGTGATCATCATGGCTACACCTTC. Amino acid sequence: CASNPVGGDHHGYTF. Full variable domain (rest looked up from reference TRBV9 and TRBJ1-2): DSGVTQTPKHLITATGQRVTLRCSPRSGDLSVYWYQQSLDQGLQFLIQYYNGEERAKGNILERFSAQQFPDLHSELNLSSLELGDSALYFCASNPVGGDHHGYTFGSGTRLTVV.

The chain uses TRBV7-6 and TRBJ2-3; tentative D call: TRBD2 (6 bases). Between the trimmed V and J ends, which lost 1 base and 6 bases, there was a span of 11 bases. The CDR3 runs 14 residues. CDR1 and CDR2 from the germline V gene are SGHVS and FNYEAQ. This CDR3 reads CASSLDGRFDTQYF. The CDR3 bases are TGTGCCAGCAGCTTAGACGGGAGATTTGATACGCAGTATTTT.